This TCR beta chain was documented in a study of blood T cells in healthy people across ages. Broader study findings: TCR beta diversity tracked closely with naive T cell percentage.

Germline CDR1 is MNHEY and CDR2 is SMNVEV (reference sequence). The V gene lost 5 bases and the J gene lost 4 bases, with 20 bases spanning the gap. The CDR3 totals 16 residues. For this clonotype: Its antigen is as yet unknown.

A second PCR, run for roughly 7 to 11 cycles, used a sample-barcoded 5' primer plus a J-beta primer mix. A single record per CDR3 protein comes from TCRdb applying MiXCR to the 5' RACE reads. The sample has roughly 1 million distinct CDR3 sequences; almost 25% are singletons. These same records also appear under a second study, on T cells of mothers and their children.

The source is a girl aged 2-10 years in good health. This chain links TRBV27 with TRBJ2-5; weak D call: TRBD1 (6 bases). The material sequenced was blood. CDR3 in DNA: TGTGCCAGCAGTCAAAGCCCCCAGGGGAAGGGAGAGACCCAGTACTTC. Translating gives CASSQSPQGKGETQYF.